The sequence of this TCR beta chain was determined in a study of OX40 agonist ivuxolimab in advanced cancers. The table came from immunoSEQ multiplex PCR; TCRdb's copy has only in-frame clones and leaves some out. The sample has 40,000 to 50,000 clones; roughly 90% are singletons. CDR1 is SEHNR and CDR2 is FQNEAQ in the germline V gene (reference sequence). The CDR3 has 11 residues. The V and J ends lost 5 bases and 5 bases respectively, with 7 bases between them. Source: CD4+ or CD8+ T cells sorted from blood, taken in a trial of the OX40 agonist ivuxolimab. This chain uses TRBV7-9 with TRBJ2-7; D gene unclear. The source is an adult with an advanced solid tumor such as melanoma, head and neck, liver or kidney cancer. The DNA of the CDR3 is TGTGCCAGCAGCCCTCGGGACGAGCAGTACTTC. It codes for CASSPRDEQYF.